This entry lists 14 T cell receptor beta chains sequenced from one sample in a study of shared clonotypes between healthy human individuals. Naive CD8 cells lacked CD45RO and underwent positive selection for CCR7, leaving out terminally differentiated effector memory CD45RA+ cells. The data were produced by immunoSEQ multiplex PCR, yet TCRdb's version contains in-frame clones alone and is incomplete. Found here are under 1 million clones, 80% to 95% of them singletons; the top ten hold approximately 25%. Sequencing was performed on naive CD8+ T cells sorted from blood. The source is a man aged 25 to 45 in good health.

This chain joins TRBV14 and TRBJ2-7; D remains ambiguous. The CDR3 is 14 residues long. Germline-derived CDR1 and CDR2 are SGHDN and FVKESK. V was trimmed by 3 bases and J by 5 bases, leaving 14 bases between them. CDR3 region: CASSQLGTEDEQYF. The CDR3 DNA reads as TGTGCCAGCAGCCAGCTGGGAACAGAGGACGAGCAGTACTTC.

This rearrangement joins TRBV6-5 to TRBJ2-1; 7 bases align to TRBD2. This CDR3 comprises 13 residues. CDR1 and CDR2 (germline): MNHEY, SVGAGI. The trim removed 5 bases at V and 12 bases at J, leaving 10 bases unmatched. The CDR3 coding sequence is TGTGCCAGCAGTCCAACTAGCGCGGCCGGGCAGTTCTTC. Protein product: CASSPTSAAGQFF.

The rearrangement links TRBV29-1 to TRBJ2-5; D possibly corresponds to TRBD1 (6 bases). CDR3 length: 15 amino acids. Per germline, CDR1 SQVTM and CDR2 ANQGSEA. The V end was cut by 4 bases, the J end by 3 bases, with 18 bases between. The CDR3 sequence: CSVGPGHPEEETQYF. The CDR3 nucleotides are TGCAGCGTTGGACCGGGACACCCGGAGGAAGAGACCCAGTACTTC. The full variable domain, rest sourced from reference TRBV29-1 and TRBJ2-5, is SAVISQKPSRDICQRGTSLTIQCQVDSQVTMMFWYRQQPGQSLTLIATANQGSEATYESGFVIDKFPISRPNLTFSTLTVSNMSPEDSSIYLCSVGPGHPEEETQYFGPGTRLLVL.

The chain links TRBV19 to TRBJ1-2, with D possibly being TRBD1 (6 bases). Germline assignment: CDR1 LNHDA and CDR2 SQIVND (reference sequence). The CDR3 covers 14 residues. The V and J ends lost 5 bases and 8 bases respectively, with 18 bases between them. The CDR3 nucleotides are TGTGCCAGTAGTGCACTAACAGGGTTAATCGGCTACACCTTC. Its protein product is CASSALTGLIGYTF.

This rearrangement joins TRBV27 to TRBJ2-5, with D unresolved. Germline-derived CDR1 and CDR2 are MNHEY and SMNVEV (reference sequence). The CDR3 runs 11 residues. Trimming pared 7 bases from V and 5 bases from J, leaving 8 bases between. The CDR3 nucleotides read TGTGCCAGCATTAAAGGGGAGACCCAGTACTTC. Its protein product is CASIKGETQYF.

In DNA form, the CDR3 reads TGTGCCAGCAGCGTGGAGGGCAGGTTACAAAACACCATATATTTT. It encodes CASSVEGRLQNTIYF. This sequence joins TRBV9 and TRBJ1-3; D is unclear. Germline V gives CDR1 SGDLS, CDR2 YYNGEE. Deletions cut 2 bases from V and 6 bases from J, with 15 bases between. The CDR3 is 15 amino acids. The entire variable domain, with the rest obtained from reference TRBV9 and TRBJ1-3, is as follows: DSGVTQTPKHLITATGQRVTLRCSPRSGDLSVYWYQQSLDQGLQFLIQYYNGEERAKGNILERFSAQQFPDLHSELNLSSLELGDSALYFCASSVEGRLQNTIYFGEGSWLTVV.

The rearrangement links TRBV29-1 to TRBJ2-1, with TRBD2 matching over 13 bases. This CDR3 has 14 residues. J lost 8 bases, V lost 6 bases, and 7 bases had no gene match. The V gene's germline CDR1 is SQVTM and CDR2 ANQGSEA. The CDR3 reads CSVGLAGLGDEQFF. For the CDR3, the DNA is TGCAGCGTGGGACTAGCGGGGCTCGGGGATGAGCAGTTCTTC.

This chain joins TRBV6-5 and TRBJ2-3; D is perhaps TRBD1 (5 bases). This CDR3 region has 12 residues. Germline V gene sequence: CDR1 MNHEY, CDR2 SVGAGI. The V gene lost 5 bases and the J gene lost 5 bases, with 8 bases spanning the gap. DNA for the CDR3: TGTGCCAGCAGTCGCGACAGAGATACGCAGTATTTT. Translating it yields CASSRDRDTQYF.

This chain's CDR3 is CASSAGHTRLEQYF. As DNA, the CDR3 is TGTGCCAGCAGTGCCGGGCACACAAGACTCGAGCAGTACTTC. The chain links TRBV6-1 to TRBJ2-7; the D is unclear. The germline gives CDR1 MNHNS, CDR2 SASEGT. This CDR3 comprises 14 residues. V lost 4 bases and J 6 bases, leaving 16 bases between the germline ends.

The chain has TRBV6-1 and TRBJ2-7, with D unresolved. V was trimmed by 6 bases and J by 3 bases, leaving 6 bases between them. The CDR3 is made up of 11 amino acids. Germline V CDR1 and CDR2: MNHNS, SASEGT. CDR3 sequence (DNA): TGTGCCAGCAGGGTTGACTACGAGCAGTACTTC. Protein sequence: CASRVDYEQYF.

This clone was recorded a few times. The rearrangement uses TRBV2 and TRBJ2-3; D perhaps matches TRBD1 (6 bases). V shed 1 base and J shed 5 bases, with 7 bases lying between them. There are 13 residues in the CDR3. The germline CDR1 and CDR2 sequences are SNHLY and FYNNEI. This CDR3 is CASSEVQGDTQYF. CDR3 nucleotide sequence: TGTGCCAGCAGTGAAGTACAGGGAGATACGCAGTATTTT.

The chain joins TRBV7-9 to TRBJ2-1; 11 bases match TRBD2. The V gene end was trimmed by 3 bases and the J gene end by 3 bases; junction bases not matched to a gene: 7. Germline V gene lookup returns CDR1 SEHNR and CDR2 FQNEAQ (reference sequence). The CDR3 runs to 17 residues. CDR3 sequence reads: CASSLRASGRNYNEQFF. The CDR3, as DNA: TGTGCCAGCAGCTTGAGGGCTAGCGGGAGGAACTACAATGAGCAGTTCTTC.

The CDR3 DNA reads TGTGCCATCAGCCCCCTAGACGATGAGCAGTTCTTC. Protein: CAISPLDDEQFF. The chain couples TRBV10-3 to TRBJ2-1; no reliable D call. Trimming stripped 6 bases from V and 8 bases from J, with 11 bases between. Germline V gives CDR1 ENHRY, CDR2 SYGVKD. CDR3 size: 12 residues.

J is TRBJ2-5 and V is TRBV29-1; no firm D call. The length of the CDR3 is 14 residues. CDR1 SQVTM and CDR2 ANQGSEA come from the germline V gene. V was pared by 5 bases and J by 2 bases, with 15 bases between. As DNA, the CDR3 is TGCAGCGTTAGGTCAGAAGCAGATCAAGAGACCCAGTACTTC. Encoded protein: CSVRSEADQETQYF.